Sequencing of this T cell receptor (beta chain) was carried out in a study of Graves' ophthalmopathy and Graves' hyperthyroidism. Beta-chain TCR CDR3 regions were amplified from RNA transcripts. After a first-round RT-PCR with HTBI primers, a second-round multiplex PCR was run. Via MiXCR, TCRdb re-called the multiplex PCR reads, giving one row per CDR3 protein. The sample carries approximately 1.2 million distinct CDR3 sequences, roughly two fifths recorded once. This clonotype was seen many times. The material sequenced was peripheral blood or thyroid tissue (not recorded which). The receptor was derived from an adult man with Graves' hyperthyroidism.

In nucleotides, the CDR3 is TGTGCCAGCAGCCAAGGGGCAGGGATCCCACCCCTCCACTTT. Protein product: CASSQGAGIPPLHF. The chain joins TRBV3-1 to TRBJ1-6, with a tentative D call TRBD1 (5 bases). With 1 base removed from V and 11 bases from J, the gap between germline ends came to 12 bases. CDR1 is LGHDT and CDR2 is YNNKEL in the germline V gene (reference sequence). The CDR3 extends over 14 amino acids.